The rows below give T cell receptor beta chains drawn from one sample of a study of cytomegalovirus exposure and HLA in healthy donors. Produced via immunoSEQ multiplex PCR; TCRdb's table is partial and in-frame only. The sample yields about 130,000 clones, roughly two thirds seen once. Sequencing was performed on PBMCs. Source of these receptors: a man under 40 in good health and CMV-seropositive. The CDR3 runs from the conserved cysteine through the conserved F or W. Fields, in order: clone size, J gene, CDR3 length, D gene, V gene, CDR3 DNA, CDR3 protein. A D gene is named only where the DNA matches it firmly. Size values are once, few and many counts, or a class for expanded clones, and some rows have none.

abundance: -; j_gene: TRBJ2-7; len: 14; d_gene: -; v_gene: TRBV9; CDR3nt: TGTGCCAGCAGCAGGGGGGGAAGCTCCTACGAGCAGTACTTC; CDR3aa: CASSRGGSSYEQYF
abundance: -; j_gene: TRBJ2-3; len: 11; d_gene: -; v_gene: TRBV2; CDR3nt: TGTGCCACTCAGGGCACAGATACGCAGTATTTT; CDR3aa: CATQGTDTQYF
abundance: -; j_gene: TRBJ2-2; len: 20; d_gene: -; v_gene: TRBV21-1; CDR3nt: TGTGCCAGCAGCAAAGCTCCCGGGACAGGGGGCGCGGGGAACACCGGGGAGCTGTTTTTT; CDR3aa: CASSKAPGTGGAGNTGELFF
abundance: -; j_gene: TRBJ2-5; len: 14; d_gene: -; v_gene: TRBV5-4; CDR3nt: TGTGCCAGCAGCTTGGATGCCAGGGGAGAGACCCAGTACTTC; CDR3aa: CASSLDARGETQYF
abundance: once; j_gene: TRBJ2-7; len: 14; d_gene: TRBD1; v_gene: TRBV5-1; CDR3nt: TGCGCCAGCAGCTTCCGGACAGGGTCCTACGAGCAGTACTTC; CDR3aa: CASSFRTGSYEQYF
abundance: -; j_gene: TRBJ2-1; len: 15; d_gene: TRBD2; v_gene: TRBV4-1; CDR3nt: TGCGCCAGCAGCCAAGAGCGGGAGCCTTACAATGAGCAGTTCTTC; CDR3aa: CASSQEREPYNEQFF
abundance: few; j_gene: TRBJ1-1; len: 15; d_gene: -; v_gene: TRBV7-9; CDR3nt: TGTGCCAGCAGCTTTTTTACGGCGGGTGACACTGAAGCTTTCTTT; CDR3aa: CASSFFTAGDTEAFF
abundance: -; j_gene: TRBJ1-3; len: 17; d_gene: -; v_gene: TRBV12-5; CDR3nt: TGTGCTAGTGGTTTCTACAGTGCCCGCACCTCTGGAAACACCATATATTTT; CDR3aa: CASGFYSARTSGNTIYF
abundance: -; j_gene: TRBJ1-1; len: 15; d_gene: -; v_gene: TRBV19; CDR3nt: TGTGCCAGTAGGTACTCCCGGGGGGCGGGCACTGAAGCTTTCTTT; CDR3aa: CASRYSRGAGTEAFF
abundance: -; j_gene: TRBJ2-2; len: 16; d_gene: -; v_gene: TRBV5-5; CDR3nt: TGTGCCAGCAGCTTGCTCGGACAGTCGAACACCGGGGAGCTGTTTTTT; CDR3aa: CASSLLGQSNTGELFF
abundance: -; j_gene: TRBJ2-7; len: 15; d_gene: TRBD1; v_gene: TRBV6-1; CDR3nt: TGTGCCAGCAGTGAACCACAGGGGGGCCCCGACGAGCAGTACTTC; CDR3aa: CASSEPQGGPDEQYF
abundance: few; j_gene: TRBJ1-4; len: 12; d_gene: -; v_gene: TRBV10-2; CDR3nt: TGCGCCAGCAAGGAGCCCGGGGGGAAACTGTTTTTT; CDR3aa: CASKEPGGKLFF
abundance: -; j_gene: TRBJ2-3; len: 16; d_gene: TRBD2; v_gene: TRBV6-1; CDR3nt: TGTGCCAGCAGTGAATCACTAGCGGGAGTCGTTGACACGCAGTATTTT; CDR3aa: CASSESLAGVVDTQYF
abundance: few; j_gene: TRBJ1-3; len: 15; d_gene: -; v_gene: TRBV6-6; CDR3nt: TGTGCCAGCAGTTACCGATGGACAGTTGGAAACACCATATATTTT; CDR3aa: CASSYRWTVGNTIYF
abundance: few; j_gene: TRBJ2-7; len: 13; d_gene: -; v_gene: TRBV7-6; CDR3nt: TGTGCCAGCAGCGCGGACTTAAGTGGGGAGCAGTACTTC; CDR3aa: CASSADLSGEQYF
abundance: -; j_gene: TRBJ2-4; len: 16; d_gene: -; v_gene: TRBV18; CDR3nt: TGTGCCAGCTCACCAAAGGACAGTCTGGCCAAAAACATTCAGTACTTC; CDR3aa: CASSPKDSLAKNIQYF
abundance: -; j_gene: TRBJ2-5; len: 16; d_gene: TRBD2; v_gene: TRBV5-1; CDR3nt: TGCGCCAGCAGCCCCGGGGCTAGCGGCCACCAAGAGACCCAGTACTTC; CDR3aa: CASSPGASGHQETQYF
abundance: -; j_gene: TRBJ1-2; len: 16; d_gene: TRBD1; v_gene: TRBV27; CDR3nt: TGTGCCAGCAGTTTAAGTCCGGGACAGGGGTCTGGTGGCTACACCTTC; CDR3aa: CASSLSPGQGSGGYTF
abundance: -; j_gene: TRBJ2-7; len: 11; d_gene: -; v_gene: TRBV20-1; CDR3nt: TGCAGTGCTAGAGAGGACTACGAGCAGTACTTC; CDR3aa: CSAREDYEQYF
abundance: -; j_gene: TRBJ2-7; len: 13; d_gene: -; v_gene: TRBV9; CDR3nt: TGTGCCAGCAGCGTAGCTCCCGGGATCGAGCAGTACTTC; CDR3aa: CASSVAPGIEQYF
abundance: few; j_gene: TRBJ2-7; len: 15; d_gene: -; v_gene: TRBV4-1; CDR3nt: TGCGCCAGCAGCCATAGCGTCAGGAGCTCCTACGAGCAGTACTTC; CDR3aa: CASSHSVRSSYEQYF
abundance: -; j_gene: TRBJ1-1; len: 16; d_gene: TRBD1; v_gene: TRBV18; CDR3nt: TGTGCCAGCTCACCGCAGGGGGCTCACGGGAACACTGAAGCTTTCTTT; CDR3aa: CASSPQGAHGNTEAFF
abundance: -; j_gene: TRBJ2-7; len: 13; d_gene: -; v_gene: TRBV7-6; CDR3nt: TGTGCCAGCAGTCCCCCGGTATCCTACGAGCAGTACTTC; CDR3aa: CASSPPVSYEQYF
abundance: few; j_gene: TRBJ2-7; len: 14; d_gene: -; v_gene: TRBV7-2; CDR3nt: TGTGCCAGCAGCCACCATGAGCTCTCCTACGAGCAGTACTTC; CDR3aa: CASSHHELSYEQYF
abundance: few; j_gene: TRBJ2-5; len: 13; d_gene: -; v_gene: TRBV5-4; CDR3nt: TGTGCCAGCCAGTTTGACAGACAAGAGACCCAGTACTTC; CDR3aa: CASQFDRQETQYF
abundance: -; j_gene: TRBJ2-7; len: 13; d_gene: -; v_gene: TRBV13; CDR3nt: TGTGCCAGCAGCCACGGGTCGTCCTACGAGCAGTACTTC; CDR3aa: CASSHGSSYEQYF
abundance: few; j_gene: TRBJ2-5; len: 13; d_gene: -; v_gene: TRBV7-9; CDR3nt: TGTGCCAGCAGCTTAGATGGGCTCCGGACCCAGTACTTC; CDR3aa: CASSLDGLRTQYF
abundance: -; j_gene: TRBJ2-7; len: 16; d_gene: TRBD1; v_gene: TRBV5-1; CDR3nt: TGCGCCAGCAGACTCTCGTACCGGGACAGGGGTAACGAGCAGTACTTC; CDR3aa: CASRLSYRDRGNEQYF
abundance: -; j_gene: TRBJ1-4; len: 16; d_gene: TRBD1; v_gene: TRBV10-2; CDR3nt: TGCGCCAGCAGTGATACCCTTCAGGGGGCGAGTGAAAAACTGTTTTTT; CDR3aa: CASSDTLQGASEKLFF
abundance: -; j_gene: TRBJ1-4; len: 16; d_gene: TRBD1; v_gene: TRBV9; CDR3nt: TGTGCCAGCAGCGCACATCCAGGGACAGGGGGTGAAAAACTGTTTTTT; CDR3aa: CASSAHPGTGGEKLFF
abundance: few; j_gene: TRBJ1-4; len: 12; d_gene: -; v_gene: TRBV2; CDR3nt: TGTGCCAGCGCCCCCCGGTATGAAAAACTGTTTTTT; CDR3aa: CASAPRYEKLFF
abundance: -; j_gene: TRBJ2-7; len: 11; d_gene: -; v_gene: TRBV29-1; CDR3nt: TGCAGCGTTGGAGCCGACTACGAGCAGTACTTC; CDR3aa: CSVGADYEQYF
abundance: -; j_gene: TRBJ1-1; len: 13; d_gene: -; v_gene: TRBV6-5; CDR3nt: TGTGCCAGCAGTTGGGTAGCAAACACTGAAGCTTTCTTT; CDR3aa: CASSWVANTEAFF